One and the same sample provided the 10 T cell receptor beta chains below, sequenced in a study of CD8 T cells in Susac syndrome. Reverse transcription used roughly 0.45 to 1 ug RNA and random hexamers. Each CDR3 protein is one row after TCRdb ran MiXCR on the immunoSEQ multiplex PCR reads. The sample holds 180,000 or so distinct CDR3 sequences, about 95% seen once. The sequencing input was CD4+ T cells from PBMCs. These receptors came from a human donor in good health.

The rearrangement joins TRBV9 to TRBJ1-2; tentative D call: TRBD1 (5 bases). Germline lookup yields CDR1 SGDLS and CDR2 YYNGEE. CDR3 length: 16 amino acids. V dropped 0 bases and J dropped 4 bases, with 16 bases sitting between them. DNA of the CDR3: TGTGCCAGCAGCGTAGGATTAAGGGGCGGAGGCTATGGCTACACCTTC. Protein sequence: CASSVGLRGGGYGYTF.

The J gene is TRBJ1-4, the V gene TRBV3-1; tentatively, D is TRBD1 (5 bases). V was clipped by 8 bases and J by 4 bases, with 14 bases between them. This CDR3 is built from 14 residues. CDR1 and CDR2 from the germline V gene are LGHDT and YNNKEL (reference sequence). In nucleotides, the CDR3 is TGTGCCAGCTCCCGGGGCAGTGGTAATGAAAAACTGTTTTTT. Protein sequence: CASSRGSGNEKLFF.

This chain uses TRBV14 with TRBJ2-3; D is uncertain. The CDR3 covers 13 residues. Per the germline V gene, CDR1 is SGHDN and CDR2 is FVKESK. Trimming left V 8 bases short and J 5 bases short, with 14 bases between. CDR3 region: CASALSLEDTQYF. CDR3 DNA sequence: TGTGCCAGCGCACTTTCGTTGGAAGATACGCAGTATTTT.

The rearrangement joins TRBV20-1 to TRBJ2-1, with 13 bases identical to TRBD2. This CDR3 region has 16 residues. Germline CDR1 is DFQATT and CDR2 is SNEGSKA (reference sequence). The trim removed 5 bases at V and 5 bases at J, leaving 9 bases unmatched. This CDR3 reads CSADRGGLAGDNEQFF. Written as DNA, the CDR3 is TGCAGTGCTGACCGGGGAGGACTAGCGGGAGACAATGAGCAGTTCTTC.

This clonotype appeared a single time. The chain recombines TRBV20-1 with TRBJ2-3, with D perhaps TRBD1 or TRBD2 (6 bases each). Germline V gene lookup returns CDR1 DFQATT and CDR2 SNEGSKA (reference sequence). Trimming removed 2 bases from V and 14 bases from J, with 17 bases in between. CDR3 length: 12 amino acids. This CDR3 reads CSARHRGTPMYF. For the CDR3, the DNA is TGCAGTGCTAGACACCGGGGGACACCGATGTATTTT.

The chain is built from TRBV7-2 and TRBJ2-3; D gene uncertain. Per the germline V gene, CDR1 is SGHTA and CDR2 is FQGNSA. Deletions cut 5 bases from V and 6 bases from J, with 9 bases between. This CDR3 contains 12 residues. The CDR3 loop is CASSRIGDTQYF. In DNA, the CDR3 is TGTGCCAGCAGCCGAATCGGGGATACGCAGTATTTT. The entire variable domain, with the rest obtained from reference TRBV7-2 and TRBJ2-3, is as follows: GAGVSQSPSNKVTEKGKDVELRCDPISGHTALYWYRQSLGQGLEFLIYFQGNSAPDKSGLPSDRFSAERTGGSVSTLTIQRTQQEDSAVYLCASSRIGDTQYFGPGTRLTVL.

The rearrangement uses TRBV29-1 and TRBJ2-3; 9 bases match TRBD1. Germline-derived CDR1 and CDR2 are SQVTM and ANQGSEA. The V and J ends lost 4 bases and 6 bases, in that order; junction bases with no gene match: 11. CDR3 size: 15 residues. The CDR3, as DNA: TGCAGCGTTGGTGGGACAGGGTACTGGGGGGATACGCAGTATTTT. This gives the protein CSVGGTGYWGDTQYF.

CDR3 in DNA: TGTGCCAGCAGCTCCCCCTCTAGTAGCGGGGTTTACAATGAGCAGTTCTTC. Amino acids: CASSSPSSSGVYNEQFF. The gene calls are TRBV28 and TRBJ2-1, with 8 nucleotides matching TRBD2. V lost 6 bases, J lost 4 bases, and 14 bases stayed unmatched. Per the germline V gene, CDR1 is MDHEN and CDR2 is SYDVKM. This CDR3 is 17 amino acids long. Full variable domain (remainder filled in from reference TRBV28 and TRBJ2-1): DVKVTQSSRYLVKRTGEKVFLECVQDMDHENMFWYRQDPGLGLRLIYFSYDVKMKEKGDIPEGYSVSREKKERFSLILESASTNQTSMYLCASSSPSSSGVYNEQFFGPGTRLTVL.

CDR3 nucleotides: TGCAGCGTTGAACGGCTAGAGTTCTCCGAGCAGTACTTC. This encodes CSVERLEFSEQYF. This chain joins TRBV29-1 and TRBJ2-7; no clear D gene. Looked up from germline, CDR1 is SQVTM and CDR2 is ANQGSEA. Trimming took off 2 bases at V and 6 bases at J, with 14 bases between the two ends. The CDR3 has 13 residues.

This chain connects TRBV29-1 to TRBJ2-5; D unresolved. The CDR3 loop spans 15 amino acids. Trimming left V 4 bases short and J 5 bases short, with 20 bases between. The germline V gene encodes CDR1 SQVTM and CDR2 ANQGSEA. The CDR3 DNA is TGCAGCGTTGGATGGAATTTTGGAGCCGCGGAGACCCAGTACTTC. Protein: CSVGWNFGAAETQYF.